The present T cell receptor beta chain was sequenced within a study of Ad26.COV2.S vaccination and SARS-CoV-2 variants. At the level of the study: A COV1001 Ad26.COV2.S trial-arm participant provided the sample. Dosing was one shot or two shots 56 days apart.

TCRdb's table, derived via immunoSEQ multiplex PCR, lists solely in-frame clones and lacks some. The top ten hold about 1.5% of the sample, which has about 460,000 clones, roughly nine tenths seen once. CDR3 length: 11 residues. V dropped 5 bases and J dropped 14; count of bases not matched to a gene: 5. CDR1 is KGHDR and CDR2 is SFDVKD in the germline V gene. Described treatment: roughly 19 received Ad26.COV2.S at low or high dose, single or two shots; five or six received placebo; per-sample allocation not given. After the first vaccine or placebo injection, samples were drawn on day 63. The study, taken as a whole, reports: People who got the vaccine or the placebo had similar non-spike TCR breadth. Researchers cautioned that TCR breadth and depth analyses may have underestimated total T cell responses.

Regarding this clone: Its matching antigen is unknown.

The chain carries TRBV24-1 and TRBJ2-3; 8 bases line up with TRBD2. The TCR sequence derives from a person between 18 and 65 years old who received the Ad26.COV2.S COVID-19 vaccine or a placebo. The sequenced sample was peripheral blood, obtained in a trial of Ad26.COV2.S vaccine versus placebo. CDR3 loop: CATSAGTRTYF. The CDR3 DNA reads TGTGCCACCAGTGCCGGGACTAGGACGTATTTT.